Listed below are T cell receptor beta chains from one sample, sequenced in a study of monozygotic twins with inflammatory bowel disease. TCRdb reprocessed the 5' RACE reads, keeping one entry per CDR3 protein, no DNA. In all, the sample yields 170,000 or so distinct CDR3 sequences. The specimen sequenced was blood. These receptors originate from a human donor with ulcerative colitis or Crohn's disease, or a healthy co-twin of an affected twin (not recorded which). The CDR3 runs from the conserved cysteine through the conserved F or W. The order of the fields is J gene, V gene, CDR3 protein.

J gene: TRBJ1-5
V gene: TRBV7-2
CDR3 protein: CASSATDGLNQPQHF

J gene: TRBJ2-7
V gene: TRBV12-3/TRBV12-4
CDR3 protein: CASTRDSRSYEQYF

J gene: TRBJ2-1
V gene: TRBV9
CDR3 protein: CASSGQGRDNEQFF

J gene: TRBJ2-3
V gene: TRBV7-2
CDR3 protein: CASSLAADRPTQYF

J gene: TRBJ2-1
V gene: TRBV5-1
CDR3 protein: CASSLVGGSYNEQFF

J gene: TRBJ1-2
V gene: TRBV7-2
CDR3 protein: CASSLDVVGYTF

J gene: TRBJ2-3
V gene: TRBV7-2
CDR3 protein: CASSLEAPGTNTQYF

J gene: TRBJ2-7
V gene: TRBV12-3/TRBV12-4
CDR3 protein: CASSKGSGSYEQYF

J gene: TRBJ2-1
V gene: TRBV12-3/TRBV12-4
CDR3 protein: CASSVPGTDHNEQFF

J gene: TRBJ2-7
V gene: TRBV7-3
CDR3 protein: CASSLGPGLAYEQYF

J gene: TRBJ1-1
V gene: TRBV12-3/TRBV12-4
CDR3 protein: CASTTTGGTEAFF

J gene: TRBJ2-2
V gene: TRBV6-1
CDR3 protein: CASSEPGLAGVVSGELFF

J gene: TRBJ2-1
V gene: TRBV7-7
CDR3 protein: CASSLGQRESNEQFF

J gene: TRBJ2-5
V gene: TRBV29-1
CDR3 protein: CSVEATSVQETQYF

J gene: TRBJ2-1
V gene: TRBV27
CDR3 protein: CASSLRGTGGIYNEQFF

J gene: TRBJ1-3
V gene: TRBV9
CDR3 protein: CASSSEPAAGNTIYF

J gene: TRBJ1-5
V gene: TRBV5-1
CDR3 protein: CASSPWSGFDQPQHF

J gene: TRBJ2-3
V gene: TRBV5-1
CDR3 protein: CASSLVIGGAVDTQYF

J gene: TRBJ2-3
V gene: TRBV6-2/TRBV6-3
CDR3 protein: CASIDPRNSTDTQYF

J gene: TRBJ1-1
V gene: TRBV12-2
CDR3 protein: CASPSPGQNKMNTEAFF

J gene: TRBJ2-3
V gene: TRBV29-1
CDR3 protein: CSVGQGATDTQYF

J gene: TRBJ2-1
V gene: TRBV24-1
CDR3 protein: CATSDSLGTGGDNEQFF

J gene: TRBJ2-3
V gene: TRBV7-6
CDR3 protein: CASSSGIGGSTDTQYF

J gene: TRBJ2-7
V gene: TRBV12-3/TRBV12-4
CDR3 protein: CASSLVAGGTYEQYF

J gene: TRBJ1-1
V gene: TRBV7-6
CDR3 protein: CASSLERGMNTEAFF

J gene: TRBJ2-3
V gene: TRBV3-1
CDR3 protein: CASSQEWGSGGADTQYF

J gene: TRBJ1-5
V gene: TRBV18
CDR3 protein: CASSGRRDSPPNQPQHF

J gene: TRBJ1-2
V gene: TRBV30
CDR3 protein: CAWSVGERNYGYTF

J gene: TRBJ2-1
V gene: TRBV7-2
CDR3 protein: CASSLKGTGGYNEQFF

J gene: TRBJ1-4
V gene: TRBV10-3
CDR3 protein: CAISGAGGEKLFF

J gene: TRBJ2-3
V gene: TRBV5-1
CDR3 protein: CASSLSTGGRSDTQYF

J gene: TRBJ2-7
V gene: TRBV7-9
CDR3 protein: CASSLRLLAGKSYEQYF

J gene: TRBJ2-7
V gene: TRBV20-1
CDR3 protein: CSADSGRAGYEQYF

J gene: TRBJ2-7
V gene: TRBV5-6
CDR3 protein: CASSLDSRQGKQYF

J gene: TRBJ2-3
V gene: TRBV10-3
CDR3 protein: CAIRGEPGTDTQYF

J gene: TRBJ2-5
V gene: TRBV29-1
CDR3 protein: CSVEKGPQTQYF

J gene: TRBJ1-1
V gene: TRBV29-1
CDR3 protein: CSAGQDTEAFF

J gene: TRBJ2-1
V gene: TRBV25-1
CDR3 protein: CASGGTDSYEQFF

J gene: TRBJ1-1
V gene: TRBV7-2
CDR3 protein: CASSLGRIPLEAFF

J gene: TRBJ2-7
V gene: TRBV12-3/TRBV12-4
CDR3 protein: CASRGREAYEQYF

J gene: TRBJ1-1
V gene: TRBV20-1
CDR3 protein: CSARGGTANTEAFF

J gene: TRBJ1-1
V gene: TRBV10-3
CDR3 protein: CATRFENTEAFF

J gene: TRBJ1-1
V gene: TRBV7-2
CDR3 protein: CASSLVQGADTEAFF

J gene: TRBJ1-3
V gene: TRBV5-1
CDR3 protein: CAARTEGSGNTIYF

J gene: TRBJ2-1
V gene: TRBV3-1
CDR3 protein: CASSQEWGYNEQFF

J gene: TRBJ2-1
V gene: TRBV29-1
CDR3 protein: CSFAQVSYNEQFF

J gene: TRBJ2-7
V gene: TRBV7-2
CDR3 protein: CASSLPLTSGGSYEQYF

J gene: TRBJ1-1
V gene: TRBV5-1
CDR3 protein: CASSLGDRGFGEAFF

J gene: TRBJ2-7
V gene: TRBV7-9
CDR3 protein: CASSLPRNGEQYF

J gene: TRBJ1-2
V gene: TRBV7-9
CDR3 protein: CASSRPGGGGYTF

J gene: TRBJ2-4
V gene: TRBV5-1
CDR3 protein: CASSSLAGGPGPKNIQYF

J gene: TRBJ1-4
V gene: TRBV6-5
CDR3 protein: CASSYSTQGAHEKLFF

J gene: TRBJ1-2
V gene: TRBV19
CDR3 protein: CASSLQGYGYTF

J gene: TRBJ2-3
V gene: TRBV6-6
CDR3 protein: CASSLLIDTQYF

J gene: TRBJ1-5
V gene: TRBV10-3
CDR3 protein: CAIRESLPNSNPPQHF